The next 27 T cell receptor beta chains were all read from a single sample in a study of T-cell reconstitution after alpha-beta-depleted transplantation in children (dated by TCRdb to the mid-2010s). The treatment or condition label, as the study defines it: allogeneic hematopoietic cell transplantation with graft depleted of TCRalphabeta T cells and CD19 B cells. Libraries came from PCR. The data were produced on an Illumina HiSeq 2500. Molecular barcoding was employed in the preparation of TCR libraries, with unique molecular identifiers being used to normalize TCRbeta repertoire quantification. TCRdb reworked the public reads: Q25 trimming with fastp, MiXCR clone assembly, productive beta chains retained. Identical CDR3 proteins give one entry, which carries the most common genes and DNA. The sample table shows roughly 490,000 distinct CDR3 sequences, and roughly an eighth are seen once. The ten largest clones represent around 13% of the sample.

The sequencing used PBMCs, mostly from graft donor cells, collected 180 days after TCRalphabeta/CD19-depleted stem cell transplant. Source of these receptors: a female patient between 2 and 15 years old who had a stem cell transplant for aplastic anemia, so the T cells may come from the graft donor.

The table lists this clonotype with a few counts. The J gene is TRBJ1-2, the V gene TRBV11-3; no clear D. Germline V gene lookup returns CDR1 SGHNT and CDR2 YENEEA. The CDR3 is 15 amino acids. V gave up 5 bases and J gave up 2 bases, with 15 bases separating them. The CDR3 loop is CASSPKRNVNYGYTF. Written as DNA, the CDR3 is TGTGCCAGCAGCCCCAAACGAAACGTCAACTATGGCTACACCTTC.

This clonotype was detected ten times or more. V is TRBV5-4 and J is TRBJ2-1, with TRBD2 matching over 11 bases. V shed 5 bases, J shed 6 bases, and the junction held 7 bases outside the gene matches. The CDR3 totals 15 residues. Looked up from germline, CDR1 is SGHNT and CDR2 is YYREEE (reference sequence). The CDR3 spells CASSSGGAVPNEQFF. The CDR3 nucleotides read TGTGCCAGCAGTAGCGGGGGGGCGGTCCCCAATGAGCAGTTCTTC.

This clonotype was picked up a small number of times. J is TRBJ1-5 and V is TRBV6-5; no definite D call. The CDR3 is made up of 13 amino acids. Germline CDR1 reads MNHEY; CDR2 reads SVGAGI. The germline V and J ends were trimmed by 3 bases and 5 bases, with 8 bases remaining between them. The CDR3 loop reads CASSYASYQPQHF. The CDR3 nucleotides are TGTGCCAGCAGTTATGCCAGCTATCAGCCCCAGCATTTT.

This clonotype was counted ten times or more. This rearrangement joins TRBV12-3 or TRBV12-4 to TRBJ2-1, with TRBD2 identical over 10 bases. V was pared by 5 bases and J by 3 bases, with 13 bases of the junction left unmatched. The CDR3 has 18 residues. The CDR3 is CASSPRNLAGGRYNEQFF. The CDR3 nucleotides are TGTGCCAGCAGTCCCAGGAATTTAGCGGGAGGTCGCTACAATGAGCAGTTCTTC.

This clonotype was found many times. This rearrangement joins TRBV5-1 to TRBJ1-5; the match to TRBD1 covers 7 bases. J lost 6 bases, V lost 4 bases, and 13 bases had no gene match. This CDR3 spans 16 amino acids. Germline CDR1 SGHRS, CDR2 YFSETQ. This CDR3 reads CASSPGDSLVGQPQHF. CDR3 coding DNA: TGCGCCAGCAGCCCCGGGGACAGCCTGGTCGGTCAGCCCCAGCATTTT. The entire variable domain, with the rest obtained from reference TRBV5-1 and TRBJ1-5, is as follows: KAGVTQTPRYLIKTRGQQVTLSCSPISGHRSVSWYQQTPGQGLQFLFEYFSETQRNKGNFPGRFSGRQFSNSRSEMNVSTLELGDSALYLCASSPGDSLVGQPQHFGDGTRLSIL.

This clonotype was found many times. This chain links TRBV12-3 or TRBV12-4 with TRBJ1-1, with TRBD1 as a possible D gene (5 bases). CDR3 length: 14 residues. V dropped 7 bases and J dropped 1 base, with 13 bases sitting between them. Written as DNA, the CDR3 is TGTGCCAGCACCACGGGACGGTGGAACACTGAAGCTTTCTTT. Residues: CASTTGRWNTEAFF.

CDR3 region: CSAREAVRANPDTQYF. The DNA of the CDR3 is TGCAGTGCTAGAGAAGCAGTGCGAGCGAACCCAGATACGCAGTATTTT. The chain joins TRBV20-1 to TRBJ2-3; no clear D gene. Trimming removed 0 bases at V and 4 bases at J, with 17 bases between. This CDR3 has 16 amino acids. The germline V gene has CDR1 DFQATT and CDR2 SNEGSKA (reference sequence).

This clonotype was detected a few times. The V and J genes are TRBV20-1 and TRBJ2-4; 8 bases are shared with TRBD1. There are 16 residues in the CDR3. V was pared by 4 bases and J by 0 bases, with 8 bases of the junction left unmatched. Germline V CDR1 and CDR2: DFQATT, SNEGSKA (reference sequence). DNA of the CDR3: TGCAGTGCTAACAGGGGGAACGCCCTAGCCAAAAACATTCAGTACTTC. Its protein product is CSANRGNALAKNIQYF.

There are a few counts of this clonotype. The V gene is TRBV29-1, the J gene TRBJ2-7, with D tentatively TRBD1 (5 bases). Trimming stripped 5 bases from V and 3 bases from J, with 17 bases between. Germline V gives CDR1 SQVTM, CDR2 ANQGSEA. CDR3 size: 14 residues. The CDR3: CSVRRAGRNYEQYF. CDR3 coding DNA: TGCAGCGTTCGAAGGGCAGGGCGAAACTACGAGCAGTACTTC.

V gene TRBV6-5 combines with J gene TRBJ1-2; D unresolved. CDR3 length: 11 amino acids. The V and J ends lost 8 bases and 4 bases respectively, with 8 bases between them. CDR1 and CDR2 (germline): MNHEY, SVGAGI. CDR3 sequence: CASRAGYGYTF. The CDR3 DNA sequence: TGTGCCAGCCGGGCAGGCTATGGCTACACCTTC.

This clonotype was picked up a small number of times. This chain links TRBV18 with TRBJ1-1, with 7 bases that match TRBD1. Germline trimming cut 6 bases from V and 7 bases from J; bases unmatched to any gene: 8. Germline CDR1 and CDR2: KGHSH and LQKENI. This CDR3 contains 13 residues. In DNA form, the CDR3 reads TGTGCCAGCTCCCACGACAGGGTGGGTGAAGCTTTCTTT. It codes for CASSHDRVGEAFF.

The rearrangement joins TRBV4-3 to TRBJ2-3, with D uncertain. V was cut by 1 base and J by 6 bases, with 14 bases left in between. The CDR3 is 15 amino acids. Germline lookup yields CDR1 LGHNA and CDR2 YSLEER. The CDR3 region has the DNA TGCGCCAGCAGCCAAGGGGCGGCGCGAATCGATACGCAGTATTTT. This sequence encodes CASSQGAARIDTQYF.

This clonotype turned up a few times. The chain recombines TRBV29-1 with TRBJ1-2; 7 positions agree with TRBD1. Germline CDR1 is SQVTM and CDR2 is ANQGSEA. J gave up 6 bases and V 3 bases, and 7 bases lay outside the gene matches. The CDR3 contains 13 residues. CDR3 sequence: CSVEGTETNGYTF. In nucleotides, the CDR3 is TGCAGCGTTGAGGGGACAGAGACTAATGGCTACACCTTC.

This chain joins TRBV9 and TRBJ2-1, with D perhaps matching TRBD2 (5 bases). Germline CDR1 SGDLS, CDR2 YYNGEE. The CDR3 is made up of 14 amino acids. V shed 6 bases and J shed 9 bases, with 19 bases lying between them. CDR3 amino acids: CASNLEGGVTEQFF. CDR3 in DNA: TGTGCCAGCAACCTCGAGGGTGGGGTTACTGAGCAGTTCTTC.

Many counts were recorded for this clonotype. The chain is built from TRBV3-1 and TRBJ2-1; possibly TRBD2 for D (5 bases). The V and J ends lost 1 base and 6 bases respectively, with 10 bases between them. CDR3 length: 14 residues. The germline gives CDR1 LGHDT, CDR2 YNNKEL (reference sequence). CDR3 bases: TGTGCCAGCAGCCAAGGCGGACTCGCCAATGAGCAGTTCTTC. This sequence encodes CASSQGGLANEQFF.

This clonotype showed up many times. This chain joins TRBV7-2 and TRBJ1-1; 9 bases are a match to TRBD1. V gave up 5 bases and J gave up 3 bases; unmatched junction bases: 7. The CDR3 consists of 15 residues. The germline V gene encodes CDR1 SGHTA and CDR2 FQGNSA. In DNA, the CDR3 is TGTGCCAGCAGCCCCCGGACAGGGGCGGACACTGAAGCTTTCTTT. The encoded protein is CASSPRTGADTEAFF.

A few counts support this clonotype. V usage is TRBV7-9 and J usage is TRBJ2-2, with unresolved D. Germline-derived CDR1 and CDR2 are SEHNR and FQNEAQ (reference sequence). Trimming pared 2 bases from V and 4 bases from J, leaving 5 bases between. CDR3 length: 13 amino acids. CDR3 sequence (DNA): TGTGCCAGCAGCTTAATGAGCACCGGGGAGCTGTTTTTT. Its protein product is CASSLMSTGELFF.

As concerns this clonotype: Just one base apart from a much larger clone, this may be a read error. The V gene is TRBV29-1, the J gene TRBJ1-2; D unresolved. V lost 7 bases to trimming and J lost 0 bases, with 6 bases between them. Germline lookup yields CDR1 SQVTM and CDR2 ANQGSEA. The CDR3 is 11 residues long. The CDR3 loop is CSAESNYGYTF. CDR3 DNA: TGCAGCGCTGAGTCTAACTATGGCTACACCTTC.

This clonotype was counted between two and nine times. V and J are TRBV6-1 and TRBJ2-3, with D perhaps matching TRBD1 or TRBD2 (5 bases each). The CDR3 is 16 residues long. V shed 7 bases and J shed 0 bases, with 17 bases lying between them. Per germline, CDR1 MNHNS and CDR2 SASEGT. In DNA, the CDR3 is TGTGCCAGCACCCCGAGGGGCCCCCGGAGCACAGATACGCAGTATTTT. It yields the protein CASTPRGPRSTDTQYF.

The chain joins TRBV15 to TRBJ1-2; a possible D gene is TRBD1 (6 bases). This CDR3 has 15 residues. Trimming stripped 1 base from V and 4 bases from J, with 13 bases between. Germline CDR1 LNHNV, CDR2 YYDKDF (reference sequence). The CDR3 DNA reads TGTGCCACCAGCAGAGTTTTAATGGGGGCCTATGGCTACACCTTC. It encodes CATSRVLMGAYGYTF.

As to this clonotype: Sequence at one end of the junction differs from germline and may be a read error. The J gene is TRBJ2-1, the V gene TRBV28; 15 bases are shared with TRBD2. The CDR3 sequence is 16 residues long. The germline V gene encodes CDR1 MDHEN and CDR2 SYDVKM. In DNA, the CDR3 is TGTGCCAGCAGTATGGGGACTAGCGGGAGGCCGACGACACGACTCTTC. Encoded protein: CASSMGTSGRPTTRLF.

In its sample, this clonotype was seen a few times. The chain has TRBV14 and TRBJ2-7; no firm D call. This CDR3 has 15 residues. The V and J ends lost 2 bases and 6 bases respectively, with 17 bases between them. Germline values: CDR1 SGHDN, CDR2 FVKESK. The CDR3, as DNA: TGTGCCAGCAGCCAAATCCGGGTCGAAAGCAGCGAGCAGTACGTC. Its protein is CASSQIRVESSEQYV.

This rearrangement joins TRBV29-1 to TRBJ2-2; D not certain. Trimming shortened V by 7 bases and J by 7 bases, and 7 bases separated the two germline ends. There are 10 residues in the CDR3. The germline CDR1 and CDR2 sequences are SQVTM and ANQGSEA. The CDR3, as DNA: TGCAGCGCGCTCCTCGGGGAGCTGTTTTTT. It specifies CSALLGELFF.

This rearrangement joins TRBV24-1 to TRBJ2-1, with TRBD1 identical over 7 bases. Germline V CDR1 and CDR2: KGHDR, SFDVKD. This CDR3 has 16 residues. V gave up 4 bases and J gave up 0 bases; unmatched junction bases: 5. CDR3 residues: CATSDRAGGSYNEQFF. Here the CDR3 DNA reads TGTGCCACCAGTGACCGCGCAGGGGGCTCCTACAATGAGCAGTTCTTC.

This clonotype appeared a few times. The rearrangement joins TRBV20-1 to TRBJ1-1, with 8 nucleotides matching TRBD1. This CDR3 has 17 amino acids. Germline V gives CDR1 DFQATT, CDR2 SNEGSKA (reference sequence). J lost 2 bases, V lost 6 bases, and 17 bases had no gene match. The CDR3 region is CSARPQGAKGRNTEAFF. DNA of the CDR3: TGCAGTGCGAGACCCCAGGGGGCGAAAGGAAGAAACACTGAAGCTTTCTTT.

This clonotype was seen a few times. The chain links TRBV20-1 to TRBJ2-5, with TRBD1 matching over 7 bases. V shed 3 bases, J shed 2 bases, and the junction held 3 bases outside the gene matches. CDR3 length: 13 residues. Germline V CDR1 and CDR2: DFQATT, SNEGSKA (reference sequence). The CDR3 DNA reads TGCAGTGCTAGCAAGACAGGGCAAGAGACCCAGTACTTC. It codes for CSASKTGQETQYF.

In this sample, this clonotype turned up a few times. The V gene is TRBV29-1, the J gene TRBJ2-7, with D hard to call. CDR1 is SQVTM and CDR2 is ANQGSEA in the germline V gene. V lost 4 bases and J lost 3, with 19 bases in between. The CDR3 covers 15 residues. The CDR3 sequence: CSVVKRDGESYEQYV. The CDR3 DNA sequence: TGCAGCGTTGTCAAAAGAGACGGCGAAAGCTACGAGCAGTACGTC.